Presented here are 21 T cell receptor beta chains from one specimen sequenced in a study of cytomegalovirus exposure and HLA in healthy donors. The PCR ran on 60 Vbeta and 13 Jbeta primers. Produced via immunoSEQ multiplex PCR; TCRdb's table is partial and in-frame only. The sample has 160,000 or so clones, roughly 80% seen once. Sequenced: PBMCs. These TCRs come from a man between 18 and 29 years old in good health and CMV-seropositive.

This chain joins TRBV11-2 and TRBJ2-1; D might be TRBD2 (5 bases). Trimming pared 5 bases from V and 6 bases from J, leaving 14 bases between. The CDR3 sequence is 14 residues long. The germline gives CDR1 SGHAT, CDR2 FQNNGV. Here the CDR3 DNA reads TGTGCCAGCAGCCTAAGTGGGAGTGCCAATGAGCAGTTCTTC. Translating it yields CASSLSGSANEQFF. The whole variable domain, remainder taken from reference TRBV11-2 and TRBJ2-1, is EAGVAQSPRYKIIEKRQSVAFWCNPISGHATLYWYQQILGQGPKLLIQFQNNGVVDDSQLPKDRFSAERLKGVDSTLKIQPAKLEDSAVYLCASSLSGSANEQFFGPGTRLTVL.

The chain couples TRBV18 to TRBJ2-3; 7 bases map to TRBD1. Germline-derived CDR1 and CDR2 are KGHSH and LQKENI. After removal of 4 bases from V and 6 bases from J, the junction contained 4 bases not matched to a gene. The CDR3 covers 13 residues. CDR3 protein: CASSLTGSDTQYF. CDR3 nucleotide sequence: TGTGCCAGCTCACTGACAGGGTCCGATACGCAGTATTTT.

The chain carries TRBV7-8 and TRBJ1-1; TRBD1 agrees at 9 bases. CDR3 length: 14 amino acids. V shed 7 bases, J shed 5 bases, and the junction held 8 bases outside the gene matches. Germline CDR1 SGHVS, CDR2 FQNEAQ. CDR3 amino acids: CASKTGTGLTEAFF. CDR3 coding DNA: TGTGCCAGCAAAACCGGGACAGGGTTGACTGAAGCTTTCTTT.

The V call is TRBV10-1, the J call TRBJ1-2; no definite D call. CDR1 is WNHNN, CDR2 SYGVQD, per germline (reference sequence). The CDR3 is 12 residues long. V gave up 4 bases and J gave up 8 bases, with 11 bases separating them. In DNA, the CDR3 is TGCGCCAGCAGTGCACCCTGGCTGGGCTACACCTTC. It encodes CASSAPWLGYTF.

This chain links TRBV7-9 with TRBJ2-2; no clear D gene. Trimming stripped 1 base from V and 2 bases from J, with 11 bases between. CDR3 size: 16 residues. Per germline, CDR1 SEHNR and CDR2 FQNEAQ (reference sequence). The CDR3, as DNA: TGTGCCAGCAGCTTAGTCACCAGTCAAAACACCGGGGAGCTGTTTTTT. Its protein is CASSLVTSQNTGELFF.

V and J are TRBV9 and TRBJ2-1; TRBD2 matches 7 bases. CDR1 is SGDLS, CDR2 YYNGEE, per germline. V lost 4 bases to trimming and J lost 10 bases; unmatched junction nucleotides: 5. This CDR3 spans 12 amino acids. The CDR3 coding sequence is TGTGCCAGCAGCCCGGGGGGAACAGAGCAGTTCTTC. It translates to CASSPGGTEQFF.

The chain uses TRBV2 and TRBJ2-3; D perhaps matches TRBD1 (5 bases). CDR1 SNHLY and CDR2 FYNNEI come from the germline V gene. The germline V and J ends were trimmed by 7 bases and 1 base, with 12 bases remaining between them. The CDR3 runs to 14 residues. The CDR3 sequence is CASIPGRGTDTQYF. In nucleotides, the CDR3 is TGTGCCAGCATCCCGGGCAGGGGCACAGATACGCAGTATTTT.

V usage is TRBV15 and J usage is TRBJ1-5; possible D gene TRBD1, 5 bases. Between the trimmed V and J ends, which lost 0 bases and 4 bases, there was a span of 19 bases. Germline assignment: CDR1 LNHNV and CDR2 YYDKDF (reference sequence). The CDR3 spans 18 residues. The CDR3 bases are TGTGCCACCAGCAGAGATCGGGGGTCGGCGGGCGGGAATCAGCCCCAGCATTTT. It is translated as CATSRDRGSAGGNQPQHF.

The rearrangement joins TRBV7-2 to TRBJ1-1, with TRBD1 identical over 7 bases. The CDR3 has 15 amino acids. Looked up from germline, CDR1 is SGHTA and CDR2 is FQGNSA. V shed 4 bases and J 0 bases; nucleotides not matched to a gene: 5. The DNA for the CDR3 is TGTGCCAGCAGCTCTCCGGGACAGATGAACACTGAAGCTTTCTTT. Its translation is CASSSPGQMNTEAFF.

This chain's CDR3 is CASSQHLDSLNYGYTF. The DNA for the CDR3 is TGCGCCAGCAGCCAGCACCTGGACAGCCTTAACTATGGCTACACCTTC. J is TRBJ1-2 and V is TRBV4-1; perhaps TRBD1 as D (6 bases). Germline CDR1 MGHRA, CDR2 YSYEKL. The CDR3 is made up of 16 amino acids. V dropped 3 bases and J dropped 1 base, with 15 bases sitting between them.

This clone was detected only a few times. The V call is TRBV19, the J call TRBJ2-2, with D tentatively TRBD1 (8 bases). Germline V CDR1 and CDR2: LNHDA, SQIVND (reference sequence). This CDR3 region has 19 residues. The V end lost 9 bases, the J end lost 5 bases, and 31 bases lay between the germline ends. As DNA, the CDR3 is TGTGCCAGCAGGGGGCTGGGACTACCAAACGGCGGGGGTACCGGGGAGCTGTTTTTT. Translating gives CASRGLGLPNGGGTGELFF. The variable domain in full, completed from reference TRBV19 and TRBJ2-2, reads DGGITQSPKYLFRKEGQNVTLSCEQNLNHDAMYWYRQDPGQGLRLIYYSQIVNDFQKGDIAEGYSVSREKKESFPLTVTSAQKNPTAFYLCASRGLGLPNGGGTGELFFGEGSRLTVL.

This rearrangement joins TRBV28 to TRBJ1-1; D gene ambiguous. The ends were cut back, 7 bases at V and 4 bases at J, with 13 bases in the middle. The CDR3 is made up of 13 amino acids. The germline gives CDR1 MDHEN, CDR2 SYDVKM. The CDR3 DNA follows: TGTGCCAGCAATGTTGGTTTGAGCACTGAAGCTTTCTTT. This codes for CASNVGLSTEAFF.

The chain recombines TRBV5-1 with TRBJ2-1, with D unclear. The V and J ends lost 0 bases and 6 bases respectively, with 16 bases between them. In germline, CDR1 is SGHRS, CDR2 YFSETQ. The CDR3 extends over 16 amino acids. Here the CDR3 DNA reads TGCGCCAGCAGCTTGGCCGGCTCTAGTGGATCCAATGAGCAGTTCTTC. Translation: CASSLAGSSGSNEQFF.

This rearrangement joins TRBV25-1 to TRBJ2-7; the D gene is possibly TRBD1 (6 bases). Looked up from germline, CDR1 is MGHDK and CDR2 is SYGVNS. Deletions cut 5 bases from V and 6 bases from J, with 17 bases between. The CDR3 is made up of 14 amino acids. The CDR3 DNA follows: TGTGCCAGCAGTCATACAGGGATTTCTGGCGAGCAGTACTTC. As protein: CASSHTGISGEQYF.

V is TRBV10-2 and J is TRBJ1-5; D remains unclear. CDR3 length: 13 amino acids. The V gene lost 6 bases and the J gene lost 2 bases, with 8 bases spanning the gap. Germline values: CDR1 WSHSY, CDR2 SAAADI. Here the CDR3 reads CASRNGGNQPQHF. The DNA of the CDR3 is TGCGCCAGCAGGAACGGGGGCAATCAGCCCCAGCATTTT.

The chain employs TRBV6-5 and TRBJ2-5; possibly TRBD1 for D (5 bases). V gave up 2 bases and J gave up 5 bases, with 15 bases separating them. Germline V gene data show CDR1 as MNHEY and CDR2 as SVGAGI. This CDR3 has 15 residues. CDR3 loop: CASSYGPLQGETQYF. The CDR3 DNA follows: TGTGCCAGCAGTTACGGTCCCCTCCAGGGTGAGACCCAGTACTTC.

Comment on this clone: The limits of the CDR3 on the DNA are not certain, so only TCRdb's listed CDR3 is given. The rearrangement uses TRBV14 and TRBJ2-5; the table's D call, TRBD2, was not checked against the DNA. The CDR3 length equals 17 residues, ends included. The germline V gene has CDR1 SGHDN and CDR2 FVKESK. The CDR3 spells CASSSMGQGGFLETQYF.

The V call is TRBV19, the J call TRBJ2-3, with D possibly matching TRBD2 (7 bases). Trimming shortened V by 3 bases and J by 4 bases, and 11 bases separated the two germline ends. Germline values: CDR1 LNHDA, CDR2 SQIVND (reference sequence). The CDR3 runs 14 residues. The CDR3 bases are TGTGCCAGTAGTATGAGGGAGGGGGCAGATACGCAGTATTTT. Its translation is CASSMREGADTQYF.

The rearrangement uses TRBV19 and TRBJ2-5; tentatively, D is TRBD2 (7 bases). The J call is doubtful: the DNA matches TRBJ2-7 better. CDR3 size: 15 residues. CDR1 is LNHDA and CDR2 is SQIVND in the germline V gene (reference sequence). Here the CDR3 reads CASSLVGGPSYEQYF. For the CDR3, the DNA is TGTGCCAGTAGTCTGGTGGGGGGGCCGTCCTACGAGCAGTACTTC.

The gene calls are TRBV7-2 and TRBJ2-7, with unresolved D. The CDR3 covers 13 residues. Trimming took 3 bases from V and 6 from J, leaving 12 bases between them. Looked up from germline, CDR1 is SGHTA and CDR2 is FQGNSA. The CDR3 DNA follows: TGTGCCAGCAGCTTGGTGTCTCCGGGCGAGCAGTACTTC. Its translation is CASSLVSPGEQYF.

Regarding this clone: A read error is likely, as this CDR3 ends without the conserved phenylalanine or tryptophan. The genes are TRBV18 and TRBJ1-6; 10 positions agree with TRBD1. The V gene end was trimmed by 4 bases and the J gene end by 8 bases; junction bases not matched to a gene: 5. The CDR3 consists of 15 residues. Germline assignment: CDR1 KGHSH and CDR2 LQKENI. The CDR3 sequence: CASSREGQGYSPLHL. CDR3 bases: TGTGCCAGCTCACGAGAGGGACAGGGGTATTCACCCCTCCACCTT.